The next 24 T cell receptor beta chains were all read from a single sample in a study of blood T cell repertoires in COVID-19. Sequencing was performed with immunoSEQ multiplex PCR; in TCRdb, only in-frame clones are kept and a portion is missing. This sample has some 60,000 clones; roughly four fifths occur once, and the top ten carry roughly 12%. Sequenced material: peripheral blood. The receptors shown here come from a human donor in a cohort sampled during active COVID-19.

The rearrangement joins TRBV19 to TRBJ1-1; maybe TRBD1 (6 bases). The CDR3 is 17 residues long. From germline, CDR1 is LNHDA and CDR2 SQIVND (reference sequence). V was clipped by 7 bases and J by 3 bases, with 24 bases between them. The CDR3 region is CASTAVGAEFKYTEAFF. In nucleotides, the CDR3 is TGTGCCAGTACCGCAGTGGGGGCGGAGTTTAAGTACACTGAAGCTTTCTTT.

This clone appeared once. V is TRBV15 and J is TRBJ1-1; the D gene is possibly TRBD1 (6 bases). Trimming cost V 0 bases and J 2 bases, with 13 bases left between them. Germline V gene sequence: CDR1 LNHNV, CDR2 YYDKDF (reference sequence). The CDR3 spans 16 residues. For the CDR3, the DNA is TGTGCCACCAGCAGAGATCTGGGACACCAAAACACTGAAGCTTTCTTT. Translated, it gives CATSRDLGHQNTEAFF.

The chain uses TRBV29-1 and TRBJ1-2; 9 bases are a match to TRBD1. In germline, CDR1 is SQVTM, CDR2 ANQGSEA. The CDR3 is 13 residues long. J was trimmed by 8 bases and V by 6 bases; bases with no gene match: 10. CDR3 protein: CSVSLDRGGGYTF. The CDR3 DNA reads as TGCAGCGTGAGCCTGGACAGGGGTGGGGGCTACACCTTC.

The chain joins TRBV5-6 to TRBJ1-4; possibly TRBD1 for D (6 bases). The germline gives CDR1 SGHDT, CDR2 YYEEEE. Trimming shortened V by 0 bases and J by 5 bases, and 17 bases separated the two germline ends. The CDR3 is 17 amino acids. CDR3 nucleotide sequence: TGTGCCAGCAGCTTGGATGGGCCCGGGACACCGAATGAAAAACTGTTTTTT. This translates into CASSLDGPGTPNEKLFF.

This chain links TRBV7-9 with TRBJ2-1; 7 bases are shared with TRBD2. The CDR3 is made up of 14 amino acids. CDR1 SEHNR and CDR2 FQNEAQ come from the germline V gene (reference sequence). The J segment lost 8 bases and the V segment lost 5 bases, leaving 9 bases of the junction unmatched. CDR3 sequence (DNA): TGTGCCAGCAGCCGGACCCAGGGAGGGGATGAGCAGTTCTTC. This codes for CASSRTQGGDEQFF. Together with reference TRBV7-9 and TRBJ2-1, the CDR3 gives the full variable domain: DTGVSQNPRHKITKRGQNVTFRCDPISEHNRLYWYRQTLGQGPEFLTYFQNEAQLEKSRLLSDRFSAERPKGSFSTLEIQRTEQGDSAMYLCASSRTQGGDEQFFGPGTRLTVL.

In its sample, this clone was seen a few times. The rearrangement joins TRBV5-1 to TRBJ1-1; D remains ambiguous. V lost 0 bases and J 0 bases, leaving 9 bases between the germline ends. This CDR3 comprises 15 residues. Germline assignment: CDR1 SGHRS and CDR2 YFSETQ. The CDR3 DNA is TGCGCCAGCAGCTTGGGGGTCAGGATGAACACTGAAGCTTTCTTT. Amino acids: CASSLGVRMNTEAFF.

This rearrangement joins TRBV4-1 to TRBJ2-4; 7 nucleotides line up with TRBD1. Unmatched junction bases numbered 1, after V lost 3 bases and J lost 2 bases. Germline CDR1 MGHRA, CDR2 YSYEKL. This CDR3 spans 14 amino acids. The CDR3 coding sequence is TGCGCCAGCAGCCAGACAGGGTCCAAAAACATTCAGTACTTC. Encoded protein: CASSQTGSKNIQYF.

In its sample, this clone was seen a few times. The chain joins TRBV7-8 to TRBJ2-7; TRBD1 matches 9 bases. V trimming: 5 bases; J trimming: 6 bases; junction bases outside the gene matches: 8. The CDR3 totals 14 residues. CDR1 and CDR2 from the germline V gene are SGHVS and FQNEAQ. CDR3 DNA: TGTGCCAGCAGCATCCGGGACAGGGAGGCCGAGCAGTACTTC. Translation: CASSIRDREAEQYF.

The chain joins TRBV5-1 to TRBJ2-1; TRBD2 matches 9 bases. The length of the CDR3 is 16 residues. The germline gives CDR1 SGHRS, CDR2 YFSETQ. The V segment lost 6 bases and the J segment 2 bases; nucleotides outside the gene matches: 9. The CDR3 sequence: CASTPSGGGAYNEQFF. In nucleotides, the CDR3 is TGCGCCAGCACCCCGAGTGGCGGGGGGGCCTACAATGAGCAGTTCTTC.

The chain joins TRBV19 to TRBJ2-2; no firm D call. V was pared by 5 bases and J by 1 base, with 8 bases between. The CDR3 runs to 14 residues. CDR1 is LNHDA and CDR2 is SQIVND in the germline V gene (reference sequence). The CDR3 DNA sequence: TGTGCCAGTAGTTTAAAAATGAACACCGGGGAGCTGTTTTTT. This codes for CASSLKMNTGELFF.

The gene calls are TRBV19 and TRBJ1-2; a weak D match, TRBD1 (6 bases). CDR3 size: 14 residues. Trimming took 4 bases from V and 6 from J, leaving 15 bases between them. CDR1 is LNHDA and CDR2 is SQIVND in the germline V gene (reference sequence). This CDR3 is CASSNRVTVDGYTF. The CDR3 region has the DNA TGTGCCAGTAGTAACAGGGTTACCGTTGATGGCTACACCTTC.

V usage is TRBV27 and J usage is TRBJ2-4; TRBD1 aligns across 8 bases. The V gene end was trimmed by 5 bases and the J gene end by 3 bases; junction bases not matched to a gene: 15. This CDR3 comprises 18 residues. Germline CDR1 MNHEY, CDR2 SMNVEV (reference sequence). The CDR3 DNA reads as TGTGCCAGCAGTCCACCGCGGACAGGGATTGGGGGCAAAAACATTCAGTACTTC. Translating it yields CASSPPRTGIGGKNIQYF.

The CDR3 protein is CASSLATGSFYGYTF. The CDR3 bases are TGTGCCAGCAGCTTGGCGACGGGATCTTTCTATGGCTACACCTTC. The V gene is TRBV5-4, the J gene TRBJ1-2; D not resolved. The germline V and J ends were trimmed by 0 bases and 4 bases, with 13 bases remaining between them. The CDR3 extends over 15 amino acids. The germline CDR1 and CDR2 sequences are SGHNT and YYREEE (reference sequence).

The CDR3 loop reads CASSLLTVNQETQYF. The DNA of the CDR3 is TGTGCCAGCAGCTTACTGACAGTCAATCAAGAGACCCAGTACTTC. The gene calls are TRBV7-9 and TRBJ2-5, with D maybe TRBD1 (5 bases). With 2 bases removed from V and 2 bases from J, the gap between germline ends came to 12 bases. Looked up from germline, CDR1 is SEHNR and CDR2 is FQNEAQ (reference sequence). CDR3 length equals 15 residues.

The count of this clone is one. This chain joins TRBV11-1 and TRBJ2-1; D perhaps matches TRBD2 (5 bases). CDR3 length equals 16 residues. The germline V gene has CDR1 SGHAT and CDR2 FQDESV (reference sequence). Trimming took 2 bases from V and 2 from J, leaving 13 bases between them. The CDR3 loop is CASSLTGLGAYNEQFF. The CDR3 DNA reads TGTGCCAGCAGCTTAACGGGGTTGGGCGCCTACAATGAGCAGTTCTTC.

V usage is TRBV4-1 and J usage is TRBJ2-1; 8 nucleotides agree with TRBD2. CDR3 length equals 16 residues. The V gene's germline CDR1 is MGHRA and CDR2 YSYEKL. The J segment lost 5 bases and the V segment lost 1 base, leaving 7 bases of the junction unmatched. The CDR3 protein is CASSQVGRVTHNEQFF. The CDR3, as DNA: TGCGCCAGCAGCCAAGTCGGGAGGGTCACCCACAATGAGCAGTTCTTC.

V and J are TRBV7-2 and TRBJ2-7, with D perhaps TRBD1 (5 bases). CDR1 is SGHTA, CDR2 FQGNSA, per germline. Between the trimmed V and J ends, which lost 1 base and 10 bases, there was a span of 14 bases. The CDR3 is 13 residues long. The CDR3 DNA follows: TGTGCCAGCAGCTTAGTCCAGGGAATGTTTCAGTACGTC. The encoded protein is CASSLVQGMFQYV.

The DNA for the CDR3 is TGTGCCGGCGGGGGGCGTGGGGCCAACGTCCTGACTTTC. Its translation: CAGGGRGANVLTF. This sequence joins TRBV28 and TRBJ2-6; 8 nucleotides align to TRBD2. J lost 3 bases, V lost 11 bases, and 3 bases had no gene match. The CDR3 consists of 13 residues. Germline V gene data show CDR1 as MDHEN and CDR2 as SYDVKM.

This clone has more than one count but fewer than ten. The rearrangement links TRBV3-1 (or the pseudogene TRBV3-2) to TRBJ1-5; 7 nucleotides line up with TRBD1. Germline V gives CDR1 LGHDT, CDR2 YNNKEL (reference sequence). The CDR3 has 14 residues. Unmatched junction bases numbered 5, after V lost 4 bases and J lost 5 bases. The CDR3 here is CASSPIRGDQPQHF. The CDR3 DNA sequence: TGTGCCAGCAGCCCCATCAGGGGGGATCAGCCCCAGCATTTT.

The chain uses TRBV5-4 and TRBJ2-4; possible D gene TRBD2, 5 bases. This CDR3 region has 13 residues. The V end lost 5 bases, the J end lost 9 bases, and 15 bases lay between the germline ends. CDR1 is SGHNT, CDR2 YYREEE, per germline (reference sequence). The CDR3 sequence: CASSSKERGIQYF. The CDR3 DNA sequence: TGTGCCAGCAGTTCCAAGGAACGGGGCATTCAGTACTTC. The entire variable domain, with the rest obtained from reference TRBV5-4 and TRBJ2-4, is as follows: ETGVTQSPTHLIKTRGQQVTLRCSSQSGHNTVSWYQQALGQGPQFIFQYYREEENGRGNFPPRFSGLQFPNYSSELNVNALELDDSALYLCASSSKERGIQYFGAGTRLSVL.

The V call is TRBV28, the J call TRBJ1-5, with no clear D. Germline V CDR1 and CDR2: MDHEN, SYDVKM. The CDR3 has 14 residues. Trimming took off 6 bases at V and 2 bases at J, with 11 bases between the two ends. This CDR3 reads CASRQREGNQPQHF. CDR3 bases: TGTGCCAGCAGACAAAGGGAGGGCAATCAGCCCCAGCATTTT.

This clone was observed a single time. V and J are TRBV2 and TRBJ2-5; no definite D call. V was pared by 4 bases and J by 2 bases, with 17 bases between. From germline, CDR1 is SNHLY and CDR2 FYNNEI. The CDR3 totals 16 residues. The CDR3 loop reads CASSGTTFAAQETQYF. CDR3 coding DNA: TGTGCCAGCAGTGGAACCACTTTTGCTGCACAAGAGACCCAGTACTTC.

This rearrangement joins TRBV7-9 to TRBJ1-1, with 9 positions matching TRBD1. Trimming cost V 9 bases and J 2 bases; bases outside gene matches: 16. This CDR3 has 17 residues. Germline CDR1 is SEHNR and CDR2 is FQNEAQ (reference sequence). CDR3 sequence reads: CASSLTPLTGGNTEAFF. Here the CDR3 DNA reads TGTGCCAGTTCCCTGACGCCCCTGACAGGGGGAAACACTGAAGCTTTCTTT.

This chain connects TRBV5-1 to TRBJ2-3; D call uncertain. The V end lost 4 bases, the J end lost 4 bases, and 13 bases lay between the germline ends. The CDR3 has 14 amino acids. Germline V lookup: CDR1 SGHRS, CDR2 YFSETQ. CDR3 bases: TGCGCCAGCAGCCCGCCTGGCTCCCCAGATACGCAGTATTTT. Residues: CASSPPGSPDTQYF.